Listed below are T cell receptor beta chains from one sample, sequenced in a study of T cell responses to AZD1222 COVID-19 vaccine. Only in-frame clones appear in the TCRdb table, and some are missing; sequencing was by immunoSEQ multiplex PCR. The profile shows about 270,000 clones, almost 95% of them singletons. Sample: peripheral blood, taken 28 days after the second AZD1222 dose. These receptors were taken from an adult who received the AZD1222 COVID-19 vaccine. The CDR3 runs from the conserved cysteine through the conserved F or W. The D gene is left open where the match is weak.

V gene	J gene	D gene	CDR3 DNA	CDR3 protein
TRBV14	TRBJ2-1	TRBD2	TGTGCCAGCCGGGGACTAGCGGCCTACAATGAGCAGTTCTTC	CASRGLAAYNEQFF
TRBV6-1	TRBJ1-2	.	TGTGCCAGCAGTGAAGCGGGGCCCTATGGCTACACCTTC	CASSEAGPYGYTF
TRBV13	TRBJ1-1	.	TGTGCCAGCAGCTTGGGGGTGGACACTGAAGCTTTCTTT	CASSLGVDTEAFF
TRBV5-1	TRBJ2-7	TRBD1	TGCGCCAGCAGCATCCGGGACAGGGGACCGAACGAGCAGTACTTC	CASSIRDRGPNEQYF
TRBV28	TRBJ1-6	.	TGTGCCAGCTGGGGGCAGGGCCCAAATTCACCCCTCCACTTT	CASWGQGPNSPLHF
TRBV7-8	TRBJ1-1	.	TGTGCCAGCAGCTTAGCTATGAACACTGAAGCTTTCTTT	CASSLAMNTEAFF
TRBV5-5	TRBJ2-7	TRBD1	TGTGCCAGCAGCTTGGGACAGGGGATAGACTACGAGCAGTACTTC	CASSLGQGIDYEQYF
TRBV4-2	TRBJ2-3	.	TGTGCCAGCAGCCAAGATTACTCAGATACGCAGTATTTT	CASSQDYSDTQYF
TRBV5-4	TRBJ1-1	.	TGTGCCAGCAGCTTGCGCGCAGGGAATATGGACACTGAAGCTTTCTTT	CASSLRAGNMDTEAFF
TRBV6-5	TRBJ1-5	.	TGTGCCAGCAACCACTGGAATCAGCCCCAGCATTTT	CASNHWNQPQHF
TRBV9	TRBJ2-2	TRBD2	TGTGCCAGCGCGGCCGGGACTAGCGGGAGCTGGGGCGGGGAGCTGTTTTTT	CASAAGTSGSWGGELFF
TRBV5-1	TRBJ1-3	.	TGCGCCAGCCGCAAAGATTCGGGGGTTGGAAACACCATATATTTT	CASRKDSGVGNTIYF